This is a list of T cell receptor beta chains from one sample in a study of shared clonotypes between healthy human individuals. Clones were sequenced by immunoSEQ multiplex PCR, and TCRdb holds only the in-frame ones, with some missing. The table shows fewer than 700,000 clones, with around 81% occurring only once. The sample comprised PBMCs. The source is a woman in her thirties or forties in good health. Some clones in this sample may be carry-over from other donors' samples. CDR3s include the opening cysteine and the closing phenylalanine or tryptophan. A D gene is named only where the DNA matches it firmly. Part of the rows lack a size; the others show once, few, many or a class for expanded clones.

>TRBJ1-1|NA|TRBV5-1|NA
CASSPGTEGTEAFF
TGCGCCAGCAGCCCTGGCACCGAGGGGACTGAAGCTTTCTTT
>TRBJ2-3|NA|TRBV29-1|NA
CSTRPPSGPDTQYF
TGCAGCACCCGGCCTCCCTCAGGGCCAGATACGCAGTATTTT
>TRBJ2-3|once|TRBV7-9|NA
CASSLVTGNTQYF
TGTGCCAGCAGCTTAGTCACGGGGAATACGCAGTATTTT
>TRBJ2-1|few|TRBV20-1|NA
CSAYKRNEQFF
TGCAGTGCCTATAAACGCAATGAGCAGTTCTTC
>TRBJ2-7|NA|TRBV9|TRBD2
CASSSKRERAYEQYF
TGTGCCAGCAGCTCCAAGCGGGAGCGCGCTTACGAGCAGTACTTC
>TRBJ2-3|NA|TRBV7-3|NA
CASSPGAPDTQYF
TGTGCCAGCAGCCCTGGGGCCCCAGATACGCAGTATTTT
>TRBJ2-7|NA|TRBV7-2|TRBD2
CASSLSLAGPYEQYF
TGTGCCAGCAGCTTAAGTCTAGCGGGTCCCTACGAGCAGTACTTC
>TRBJ1-1|few|TRBV10-2|NA
CASSEQQGATEAFF
TGCGCCAGCAGTGAGCAGCAGGGAGCCACTGAAGCTTTCTTT
>TRBJ2-1|NA|TRBV9|TRBD2
CASSAETSREQFF
TGTGCCAGCAGCGCCGAGACTAGCCGTGAGCAGTTCTTC
>TRBJ2-1|NA|TRBV11-1|TRBD1
CASSRDRTGNEQFF
TGTGCCAGTTCCCGGGACAGGACGGGCAATGAGCAGTTCTTC
>TRBJ2-1|once|TRBV13|TRBD2
CASSLARLREADEQFF
TGTGCCAGCAGCTTAGCAAGATTGCGGGAGGCGGATGAGCAGTTCTTC
>TRBJ2-3|many|TRBV2|NA
CASSISGTSTDTQYF
TGTGCCAGCAGCATTAGCGGCACTAGCACAGATACGCAGTATTTT
>TRBJ1-1|once|TRBV19|NA
CASLRTREGTEAFF
TGTGCCAGCCTAAGGACCCGAGAGGGCACTGAAGCTTTCTTT
>TRBJ1-1|NA|TRBV4-1|TRBD1
CASSHGQARNTEAFF
TGCGCCAGCAGCCATGGACAGGCCAGGAACACTGAAGCTTTCTTT
>TRBJ2-7|NA|TRBV4-2|TRBD2
CASSQRRTSGFYEQYF
TGTGCCAGCAGCCAACGTCGGACTAGCGGGTTTTACGAGCAGTACTTC
>TRBJ2-6|many|TRBV7-2|TRBD1
CASSLAQGAVGANVLTF
TGTGCCAGCAGCTTAGCCCAGGGGGCAGTTGGGGCCAACGTCCTGACTTTC
>TRBJ1-2|NA|TRBV25-1|NA
CASSAGTVNYGYTF
TGTGCCAGCAGTGCCGGGACGGTCAACTATGGCTACACCTTC
>TRBJ2-3|once|TRBV4-2|NA
CASSQASNTDTQYF
TGTGCCAGCAGCCAAGCGAGCAACACAGATACGCAGTATTTT
>TRBJ2-3|NA|TRBV5-6|NA
CASSLRTITDTQYF
TGTGCCAGCAGCTTGAGGACAATCACAGATACGCAGTATTTT
>TRBJ1-6|NA|TRBV5-6|NA
CASSLSQLNSPLHF
TGTGCCAGCAGCTTGTCACAGCTGAATTCACCCCTCCACTTT
>TRBJ1-3|NA|TRBV15|NA
CATSSTAVGNTIYF
TGTGCCACCAGCAGTACAGCGGTCGGAAACACCATATATTTT
>TRBJ2-1|NA|TRBV27|NA
CASSPMRDNEQFF
TGTGCCAGCAGTCCCATGCGGGACAATGAGCAGTTCTTC